The source of this T cell receptor (beta chain) is a study of blood T cell repertoires in COVID-19. Study information: The samples span acute and convalescent COVID-19 from the United States, Italy and Spain. The analysed material was cDNA or gDNA that came from T cells, B-cell-depleted T cells, or PBMCs.

This CDR3 comprises 15 residues. Germline CDR1 reads SGHTA; CDR2 reads FQGNSA. Trimming stripped 1 base from V and 8 bases from J, with 17 bases between. Original processing methods: Amplification from reference gene primers served as the basis for estimated nucleated cell counts. Only in-frame clones appear in the TCRdb table, and some are missing; sequencing was by immunoSEQ multiplex PCR. Clonal size and the V and J genes are those of that table, whereas D and trimming came from the DNA. The top ten hold roughly 5% of the sample, which has about 71,000 clones, approximately 90% seen once. The sequenced material came from peripheral blood. This TCR was sampled from a woman aged 18-29 years with acute or convalescent COVID-19. The chain has TRBV7-2 and TRBJ1-1; D is perhaps TRBD1 (6 bases). The chain's CDR3 is CASSLDGGEVVEAFF. The CDR3 nucleotides read TGTGCCAGCAGCTTAGATGGGGGCGAGGTAGTAGAAGCTTTCTTT.